What follows is one TCR beta chain and its context. Its antigen is not known. The CDR3 contains 15 residues. The ends lost 0 bases at V and 6 bases at J; junction bases unmatched: 7. From germline, CDR1 is MGHRA and CDR2 YSYEKL. The data belong to a study of cytomegalovirus exposure and HLA in healthy donors. Overall study results and limits: Earlier analysis found most TCR beta V segments productive about 87% or about 30% of the time. Researchers catalogued over 150 TCR beta chains as cytomegalovirus-associated.

The PCR employed 60 Vbeta primers together with 13 Jbeta primers. Method: immunoSEQ multiplex PCR; TCRdb's copy keeps in-frame clones and lacks some. The sample records approximately 150,000 clones, roughly 82% being singletons. The receptor was derived from a man aged 25-45 years in good health and CMV-seropositive. This chain joins TRBV4-1 and TRBJ1-1; TRBD1 aligns across 7 bases. The sequenced material came from PBMCs. CDR3 region: CASSQEGQGGPEAFF. Written as DNA, the CDR3 is TGCGCCAGCAGCCAAGAGGGGCAGGGGGGCCCTGAAGCTTTCTTT.